These T cell receptor beta chains were read from a single sample in a study of T cells in Graves' hyperthyroidism and ophthalmopathy. One entry per CDR3 protein, called by TCRdb with MiXCR from the multiplex PCR reads. The sample shows approximately 510,000 distinct CDR3 sequences, around 20% of them seen only once. The sequenced sample was blood. Source of these receptors: a man younger than 35 with Graves' hyperthyroidism. Both conserved end residues are part of each CDR3. The D gene is left open where the match is weak. Some rows mark clone size as missing; the rest say once, few, many or name a class of expanded clone.

d_call	v_call	clone_size	j_call	cdr3_aa	cdr3_nt
-	TRBV11-1	many	TRBJ2-7	CASSPGAPVGSEQYF	TGTGCCAGCAGTCCGGGGGCCCCCGTAGGATCCGAGCAGTACTTC
-	TRBV6-2/TRBV6-3	many	TRBJ2-7	CASSYPGGYYEQYF	TGTGCCAGCAGTTACCCCGGGGGCTACTACGAGCAGTACTTC
-	TRBV12-3/TRBV12-4	many	TRBJ1-5	CASSAGGGRVGNNQPQHF	TGTGCCAGCAGCGCAGGCGGGGGCAGGGTGGGGAATAATCAGCCCCAGCATTTT
-	TRBV12-5	many	TRBJ2-7	CASGNAGYEQYF	TGTGCTAGTGGCAACGCAGGGTACGAGCAGTACTTC
-	TRBV7-2	-	TRBJ2-7	CASSADGVMAEQYF	TGTGCCAGCAGCGCCGACGGTGTTATGGCCGAGCAGTACTTC
-	TRBV3-1	-	TRBJ1-1	CASQGTLTAEAFF	TGTGCCAGCCAGGGGACATTAACCGCTGAAGCTTTCTTT
-	TRBV27	many	TRBJ1-6	CASSRGNSPLHF	TGTGCCAGCAGTCGGGGTAATTCACCCCTCCACTTT
TRBD1	TRBV11-2	many	TRBJ1-2	CASSSPGQGPQDGYTF	TGTGCCAGCAGCTCCCCGGGACAGGGCCCCCAAGATGGCTACACCTTC
-	TRBV6-5	many	TRBJ1-2	CASSYPAGIYGYTF	TGTGCCAGCAGTTACCCGGCAGGCATCTATGGCTACACCTTC
TRBD1	TRBV24-1	few	TRBJ2-2	CATEKQPGQGVAGELFF	TGTGCCACCGAAAAACAGCCAGGACAGGGGGTCGCCGGGGAGCTGTTTTTT
-	TRBV6-1	-	TRBJ2-7	CASSSRDGPYEQYF	TGTGCCAGCAGCTCCCGGGACGGCCCCTACGAGCAGTACTTC
-	TRBV15	many	TRBJ2-5	CATSRDRQARTQYF	TGTGCCACCAGCAGAGATCGCCAGGCTCGGACCCAGTACTTC
-	TRBV12-3/TRBV12-4	many	TRBJ1-3	CASSPTGRGSGNTIYF	TGTGCCAGCAGCCCTACCGGGCGGGGCTCTGGAAACACCATATATTTT
TRBD1	TRBV3-1	-	TRBJ1-2	CASSLIRDRRRGYTF	TGTGCCAGCAGCCTTATCCGGGACAGGCGAAGGGGCTACACCTTC
-	TRBV18	-	TRBJ1-1	CASSPGTGRNTEAFF	TGTGCCAGCTCACCAGGCACAGGCCGGAACACTGAAGCTTTCTTT
-	TRBV28	many	TRBJ2-2	CASSFSAPSGELFF	TGTGCCAGCAGTTTTTCAGCCCCGTCCGGGGAGCTGTTTTTT
-	TRBV10-3	-	TRBJ2-7	CAIMDGSYEQYF	TGTGCCATTATGGACGGCTCCTACGAGCAGTACTTC
-	TRBV28	few	TRBJ2-5	CASSPRARETQYF	TGTGCCAGCAGTCCCAGAGCGCGGGAGACCCAGTACTTC
TRBD2	TRBV15	-	TRBJ2-7	CATSRDSGRTYEQYF	TGTGCCACCAGCAGAGATAGCGGGCGTACCTACGAGCAGTACTTC
TRBD1	TRBV20-1	many	TRBJ1-2	CSAPDRSKGYTF	TGCAGTGCCCCGGACAGGTCCAAGGGCTACACCTTC
-	TRBV28	many	TRBJ2-7	CASSLWGFSYEQYF	TGTGCCAGCAGTTTATGGGGGTTCAGCTACGAGCAGTACTTC
-	TRBV3-1	-	TRBJ2-5	CASSPYPEQETQYF	TGTGCCAGCAGCCCCTACCCCGAACAAGAGACCCAGTACTTC
-	TRBV28	-	TRBJ1-3	CASSSRGARSGNTIYF	TGTGCCAGCAGTTCCCGAGGGGCCAGGTCTGGAAACACCATATATTTT
-	TRBV15	many	TRBJ2-2	CATSRETGRLTGELFF	TGTGCCACCAGCAGGGAGACAGGGAGGCTCACCGGGGAGCTGTTTTTT
-	TRBV11-1	once	TRBJ1-2	CASSLYAGRGAAPYGYTF	TGTGCCAGCAGCTTATATGCGGGGAGGGGCGCCGCACCTTATGGCTACACCTTC
-	TRBV12-5	once	TRBJ1-5	CASGLVVTGWYSLHSNQPQHF	TGTGCTAGTGGTTTGGTAGTGACAGGATGGTATAGCCTCCATAGCAATCAGCCCCAGCATTTT